These 19 T cell receptor beta chains came from one sample sequenced in a study of blood T cell repertoires in COVID-19. This table comes from immunoSEQ multiplex PCR, and its TCRdb copy is limited to in-frame clones, with some not included. Altogether 250,000 to 350,000 clones are present, approximately 91% being singletons, with the ten largest covering 2% to 2.5%. What was sequenced was peripheral blood. The source of these receptors is a woman aged 25 to 39 with COVID-19, enrolled during active disease.

There are a few counts of this clone. J is TRBJ1-5 and V is TRBV30, with a weak D call TRBD1 (6 bases). There are 15 residues in the CDR3. CDR1 and CDR2 (germline): GTSNPN, SVGIG (reference sequence). The V and J ends lost 1 base and 6 bases respectively, with 16 bases between them. The CDR3 sequence is CAWSAGRGGGQPQHF. The CDR3 DNA reads TGTGCCTGGAGTGCCGGCCGGGGGGGCGGTCAGCCCCAGCATTTT.

The chain has TRBV7-9 and TRBJ1-1; 9 positions agree with TRBD1. CDR3 length equals 13 residues. The germline gives CDR1 SEHNR, CDR2 FQNEAQ (reference sequence). Trimming removed 4 bases from V and 9 bases from J; junction bases left unmatched: 6. This CDR3 is CASSSGQGGKAFF. The CDR3 DNA reads as TGTGCCAGCAGCTCGGGACAGGGTGGAAAAGCTTTCTTT.

The V gene is TRBV9, the J gene TRBJ2-7; 7 nucleotides match TRBD1. V was pared by 0 bases and J by 4 bases, with 7 bases of the junction left unmatched. The CDR3 is 15 amino acids. CDR1 SGDLS and CDR2 YYNGEE come from the germline V gene. The CDR3 DNA reads as TGTGCCAGCAGCGTAGCAGGGACAGATTATTACGAGCAGTACTTC. Its protein is CASSVAGTDYYEQYF.

V usage is TRBV6-5 and J usage is TRBJ2-7, with TRBD2 as a possible D gene (7 bases). This CDR3 is 16 amino acids long. CDR1 and CDR2 from the germline V gene are MNHEY and SVGAGI. V lost 4 bases, J lost 0 bases, and 16 bases lay in between. The CDR3 DNA follows: TGTGCCAGCAGTTCCCCAAGAGGGGGGGACTCCTACGAGCAGTACTTC. Protein: CASSSPRGGDSYEQYF.

CDR3 in DNA: TGTGCCAGCAGCGGCAAACAGGGCACTGAAGCTTTCTTT. It specifies CASSGKQGTEAFF. This chain joins TRBV9 and TRBJ1-1; D may be TRBD1 (6 bases). This CDR3 region has 13 residues. Germline CDR1 and CDR2: SGDLS and YYNGEE. V lost 3 bases and J 4 bases, leaving 10 bases between the germline ends.

This chain joins TRBV18 and TRBJ2-7, with D possibly matching TRBD1 (5 bases). Per the germline V gene, CDR1 is KGHSH and CDR2 is LQKENI. The CDR3 has 15 amino acids. The V end was cut by 0 bases, the J end by 2 bases, with 11 bases between. Here the CDR3 reads CASSPPSAGTYEQYF. Written as DNA, the CDR3 is TGTGCCAGCTCACCACCCTCGGCAGGGACCTACGAGCAGTACTTC.

The chain uses TRBV27 and TRBJ2-7; the match to TRBD2 covers 9 bases. V trimming: 4 bases; J trimming: 2 bases; junction bases outside the gene matches: 0. CDR1 MNHEY and CDR2 SMNVEV come from the germline V gene (reference sequence). The CDR3 is 13 residues long. As DNA, the CDR3 is TGTGCCAGCAGTTGGACTAGCGCCTACGAGCAGTACTTC. Residues: CASSWTSAYEQYF.

The rearrangement joins TRBV7-3 to TRBJ2-1; 14 positions agree with TRBD2. The CDR3 is 14 residues long. V gave up 3 bases and J gave up 9 bases; unmatched junction bases: 1. CDR1 is SGHTA and CDR2 is FQGTGA in the germline V gene. This chain's CDR3 is CASSFGTSGSEQFF. The CDR3 DNA sequence: TGTGCCAGCAGCTTTGGGACTAGCGGGAGTGAGCAGTTCTTC.

V usage is TRBV27 and J usage is TRBJ2-7; 11 bases line up with TRBD2. From germline, CDR1 is MNHEY and CDR2 SMNVEV (reference sequence). This CDR3 contains 15 residues. V shed 2 bases, J shed 4 bases, and the junction held 4 bases outside the gene matches. CDR3 sequence (DNA): TGTGCCAGCAGTTTAAGAACTAGCGGGAGTTACGAGCAGTACTTC. Translating gives CASSLRTSGSYEQYF.

The rearrangement uses TRBV9 and TRBJ2-5; no reliable D call. Between the trimmed V and J ends, which lost 4 bases and 1 base, there was a span of 8 bases. CDR1 and CDR2 from the germline V gene are SGDLS and YYNGEE. The CDR3 runs to 13 residues. DNA of the CDR3: TGTGCCAGCAGCTCCCGGTCCCAAGAGACCCAGTACTTC. Its protein is CASSSRSQETQYF. Using reference TRBV9 and TRBJ2-5 for the parts outside the CDR3, the full variable domain is DSGVTQTPKHLITATGQRVTLRCSPRSGDLSVYWYQQSLDQGLQFLIQYYNGEERAKGNILERFSAQQFPDLHSELNLSSLELGDSALYFCASSSRSQETQYFGPGTRLLVL.

The chain carries TRBV4-2 and TRBJ1-4; perhaps TRBD1 as D (6 bases). The CDR3 has 14 residues. CDR1 and CDR2 (germline): LGHNA, YNFKEQ. V gave up 4 bases and J gave up 4 bases, with 10 bases separating them. The CDR3 bases are TGTGCCAGCAGCCGGGACACTAATAATGAAAAACTGTTTTTT. It translates to CASSRDTNNEKLFF.

The gene calls are TRBV5-1 and TRBJ2-2; possible D gene TRBD1, 6 bases. V was trimmed by 0 bases and J by 2 bases, leaving 8 bases between them. Germline V gene data show CDR1 as SGHRS and CDR2 as YFSETQ. The CDR3 spans 15 residues. For the CDR3, the DNA is TGCGCCAGCAGCTTGGGGGACACCAACACCGGGGAGCTGTTTTTT. Protein: CASSLGDTNTGELFF.

V and J are TRBV28 and TRBJ1-3; 11 positions match TRBD1. Trimming at V came to 5 bases and at J to 4 bases, leaving 10 bases not matched to a gene. Looked up from germline, CDR1 is MDHEN and CDR2 is SYDVKM. The CDR3 is 17 amino acids. As DNA, the CDR3 is TGTGCCAGCAGTCTCGGGACAGGGGGTTCGTGGGGAAACACCATATATTTT. This codes for CASSLGTGGSWGNTIYF.

The genes are TRBV10-3 and TRBJ1-3; no firm D call. Looked up from germline, CDR1 is ENHRY and CDR2 is SYGVKD. This CDR3 is 17 amino acids long. With 0 bases removed from V and 3 bases from J, the gap between germline ends came to 15 bases. CDR3 coding DNA: TGTGCCATCAGTGAGTCCGTCTCGAACCTAATTGGAAACACCATATATTTT. This encodes CAISESVSNLIGNTIYF.

The CDR3 DNA sequence: TGTGCCAGCAGTTCTCCCGGGACAGGGGGCCGGGAGACCCAGTACTTC. Its translation is CASSSPGTGGRETQYF. The V gene is TRBV27, the J gene TRBJ2-5; 12 bases agree with TRBD1. Germline V gene data show CDR1 as MNHEY and CDR2 as SMNVEV (reference sequence). V dropped 4 bases and J dropped 5; count of bases not matched to a gene: 8. This CDR3 is 16 amino acids long.

The chain joins TRBV28 to TRBJ2-1; 13 bases match TRBD2. V lost 3 bases and J lost 10; bases outside the gene matches: 12. CDR1 is MDHEN, CDR2 SYDVKM, per germline. The CDR3 has 17 residues. CDR3 in DNA: TGTGCCAGCAGTTTCATCGGCGGACTAGCGGGAGAAGGCGAGCAGTTCTTC. This sequence encodes CASSFIGGLAGEGEQFF. Filled out from reference TRBV28 and TRBJ2-1, the complete variable domain reads DVKVTQSSRYLVKRTGEKVFLECVQDMDHENMFWYRQDPGLGLRLIYFSYDVKMKEKGDIPEGYSVSREKKERFSLILESASTNQTSMYLCASSFIGGLAGEGEQFFGPGTRLTVL.

This chain links TRBV6-2 or TRBV6-3 with TRBJ1-6; 7 nucleotides match TRBD1. The CDR3 spans 15 residues. V dropped 4 bases and J dropped 7; count of bases not matched to a gene: 7. Looked up from germline, CDR1 is MNHEY and CDR2 is SVGEGT. The DNA of the CDR3 is TGTGCCAGCAGTTCCGCCGACAGGGAAAATTCACCCCTCCACTTT. Its translation: CASSSADRENSPLHF.

V and J are TRBV4-1 and TRBJ1-1; D call uncertain. Per germline, CDR1 MGHRA and CDR2 YSYEKL. This CDR3 has 15 amino acids. The V end lost 4 bases, the J end lost 1 base, and 13 bases lay between the germline ends. The CDR3 DNA sequence: TGCGCCAGCAGCCTAGGACTCCTTCGGAACACTGAAGCTTTCTTT. The encoded protein is CASSLGLLRNTEAFF.

The V gene is TRBV18, the J gene TRBJ2-5; 7 bases line up with TRBD2. V was pared by 6 bases and J by 1 base, with 5 bases of the junction left unmatched. Germline-derived CDR1 and CDR2 are KGHSH and LQKENI. The CDR3 spans 14 residues. The CDR3 region has the DNA TGTGCCAGCTCCCAAGGGAGGGCCCAAGAGACCCAGTACTTC. This codes for CASSQGRAQETQYF.